The clone carrying this T cell receptor beta chain was seen a few times. The data were obtained in a study of cytomegalovirus exposure and HLA in healthy donors. The PCR ran on 60 Vbeta and 13 Jbeta primers. This table comes from immunoSEQ multiplex PCR, and its TCRdb copy is limited to in-frame clones, with some not included. Of 150,000 or so clones listed, over 70% are singletons. CDR1 and CDR2 from the germline V gene are SNHLY and FYNNEI. Unmatched junction bases numbered 4, after V lost 6 bases and J lost 2 bases. This CDR3 is 15 amino acids long. The TCR comes from a man over 45 in good health and CMV-seropositive. What was sequenced was PBMCs. V usage is TRBV2 and J usage is TRBJ2-1; 10 bases are a match to TRBD2. The CDR3 protein is CASRATSGAYNEQFF. CDR3 DNA sequence: TGTGCCAGCAGGGCAACTAGCGGGGCCTACAATGAGCAGTTCTTC. The entire variable domain, with the rest obtained from reference TRBV2 and TRBJ2-1, is as follows: EPEVTQTPSHQVTQMGQEVILRCVPISNHLYFYWYRQILGQKVEFLVSFYNNEISEKSEIFDDQFSVERPDGSNFTLKIRSTKLEDSAMYFCASRATSGAYNEQFFGPGTRLTVL.